Here is one TCR beta chain with its context. What it binds is unknown. This sample stems from a study of OX40 agonist ivuxolimab in advanced cancers. Overall study: Earlier treatment with anti-PD-1, anti-PD-L1 or anti-CTLA-4 was permitted, and over 35% had received some.

Patients were ruled out by autoimmune disease history or systemic immunosuppression. At baseline, cycle 4 day 1, and cycle 7 day 1, blood was sampled. Study-wide results and limits: The mean number of expanded clones was higher in CD8+ T cells than in CD4+.

Profiling relied on immunoSEQ multiplex PCR, and the TCRdb table lists in-frame clones only, not all of them. The profile shows around 80,000 clones, more than 80% of them singletons. Trimming shortened V by 6 bases and J by 6 bases, and 18 bases separated the two germline ends. Germline CDR1 SGHTA, CDR2 FQGNSA. The CDR3 runs 15 residues. The receptor was isolated from an adult with an advanced solid tumor such as melanoma, head and neck, liver or kidney cancer. The source was CD4+ or CD8+ T cells sorted from blood, collected in a trial of the OX40 agonist ivuxolimab. The chain employs TRBV7-2 and TRBJ2-1; TRBD1 might be the D (5 bases). CDR3 region: CASRTGGGGRNEQFF. Written as DNA, the CDR3 is TGTGCCAGCAGAACAGGCGGCGGCGGACGCAATGAGCAGTTCTTC.